A selection of T cell receptor beta chains follows, all from one sample in a study of shared T cell receptors in the human thymus. The data were produced by immunoSEQ multiplex PCR, yet TCRdb's version contains in-frame clones alone and is incomplete. The sample shows under 700,000 clones, about 84% of them seen only once. These data are also associated with another study on human thymus T cells.

Sample: thymocytes. The source of these receptors is a boy under three years old with a congenital heart defect. Each CDR3 is given with its conserved first and last residue. The D gene is left open where the match is weak. Where a row states a size, it is once, few, many or the class of an expanded clone; other rows omit it.

V	length	J	size	D	CDR3	DNA
TRBV5-6	14	TRBJ1-5	.	TRBD1	CASSRTGGNQPQHF	TGTGCCAGCAGCAGGACAGGGGGAAATCAGCCCCAGCATTTT
TRBV6-5	16	TRBJ2-7	.	TRBD2	CASSYGTSGSNYEQYF	TGTGCCAGCAGTTACGGGACTAGCGGGAGCAACTACGAGCAGTACTTC
TRBV19	15	TRBJ2-1	.	.	CASGPTGSSYNEQFF	TGTGCCAGTGGACCCACAGGGAGCTCCTACAATGAGCAGTTCTTC
TRBV29-1	15	TRBJ1-5	.	.	CSVVTGDDSNQPQHF	TGCAGCGTGGTTACAGGCGATGATAGCAATCAGCCCCAGCATTTT
TRBV10-3	14	TRBJ2-2	.	TRBD1	CAGYRGVNTGELFF	TGTGCCGGATACAGGGGGGTCAACACCGGGGAGCTGTTTTTT
TRBV11-2	19	TRBJ1-4	few	TRBD1	CASSLGIMGQGQANEKLFF	TGTGCCAGCAGCTTAGGGATAATGGGACAGGGACAGGCTAATGAAAAACTGTTTTTT
TRBV28	14	TRBJ2-5	.	.	CASSRGQPQETQYF	TGTGCCAGCAGTAGGGGCCAGCCCCAAGAGACCCAGTACTTC
TRBV19	14	TRBJ1-2	.	.	CASSIAEGNYGYTF	TGTGCCAGTAGTATAGCGGAGGGTAACTATGGCTACACCTTC
TRBV19	11	TRBJ2-1	.	.	CATTGSYEQFF	TGTGCCACCACGGGGTCCTATGAGCAGTTCTTC
TRBV4-1	14	TRBJ2-2	.	.	CASRTPAGAGELFF	TGCGCCAGCAGAACCCCCGCGGGCGCCGGGGAGCTGTTTTTT
TRBV7-2	14	TRBJ2-1	.	.	CASSPRLDSVKQFF	TGTGCCAGCAGCCCTAGATTGGACTCGGTGAAGCAGTTCTTC
TRBV29-1	17	TRBJ1-5	few	.	CSVMGGGEGKSNQPQHF	TGCAGCGTGATGGGAGGGGGTGAGGGTAAAAGCAATCAGCCCCAGCATTTT
TRBV30	15	TRBJ2-2	.	.	CAWSVSGDYTGELFF	TGTGCCTGGAGTGTAAGCGGAGACTACACCGGGGAGCTGTTTTTT
TRBV7-2	15	TRBJ1-5	.	.	CASSAGPGRGQPQHF	TGTGCCAGCAGCGCGGGCCCCGGGAGGGGTCAGCCCCAGCATTTT
TRBV6-1	16	TRBJ2-7	few	.	CASSGVQDKSSYEQYF	TGTGCCAGCAGTGGAGTTCAGGACAAGAGCTCCTACGAGCAGTACTTC
TRBV28	20	TRBJ2-6	.	.	CASSMPDREVPCSGANVLTF	TGTGCCAGCAGTATGCCTGACAGAGAAGTACCTTGCTCTGGGGCCAACGTCCTGACTTTC
TRBV30	18	TRBJ2-1	.	.	CAWSTTPLAEGSYNEQFF	TGTGCCTGGAGTACCACCCCCCTCGCGGAGGGGAGCTACAATGAGCAGTTCTTC
TRBV11-2	16	TRBJ1-3	.	.	CASSLGRRESGNTIYF	TGTGCCAGCAGCTTAGGCCGCAGGGAATCTGGAAACACCATATATTTT
TRBV4-3	20	TRBJ2-1	once	TRBD2	CASSSRRGTSGKERYNEQFF	TGCGCCAGCAGCTCCCGCCGGGGGACTAGCGGGAAGGAGAGGTACAATGAGCAGTTCTTC
TRBV28	16	TRBJ1-5	.	TRBD1	CASSPQTGSGNQPQHF	TGTGCCAGCAGTCCCCAGACAGGGTCGGGCAATCAGCCCCAGCATTTT
TRBV4-3	16	TRBJ2-3	.	.	CASSPHLLRGTDTQYF	TGCGCCAGCAGCCCGCACTTACTACGTGGCACAGATACGCAGTATTTT
TRBV4-2	22	TRBJ2-7	.	TRBD2	CASSQVVGGTGRRAGYGYEQYF	TGTGCCAGCAGCCAAGTGGTGGGAGGGACCGGTCGGCGGGCCGGTTATGGGTACGAGCAGTACTTC
TRBV4-3	15	TRBJ2-7	few	TRBD2	CASSQWTSGSYEQYF	TGCGCCAGCAGCCAATGGACTAGCGGTTCCTACGAGCAGTACTTC
TRBV30	13	TRBJ2-3	.	.	CAWSALSPDTQYF	TGTGCCTGGAGTGCCCTTAGTCCAGATACGCAGTATTTT
TRBV6-1	14	TRBJ2-7	.	.	CASSARTSSYEQYF	TGTGCCAGCAGTGCCCGGACAAGCTCCTACGAGCAGTACTTC
TRBV4-1	15	TRBJ1-3	.	.	CASSAGWSSGNTIYF	TGCGCCAGCAGTGCAGGGTGGAGCTCTGGAAACACCATATATTTT
TRBV28	17	TRBJ1-5	few	TRBD1	CASSFGRTGYSNQPQHF	TGTGCCAGCAGTTTTGGTCGGACAGGGTACAGCAATCAGCCCCAGCATTTT
TRBV18	8	TRBJ1-1	few	.	CASPKAFF	TGTGCCAGCCCAAAAGCTTTCTTT
TRBV7-9	16	TRBJ1-2	.	TRBD1	CASSSPDLTGPTGYTF	TGTGCCAGCAGCTCTCCCGATTTGACAGGGCCGACTGGCTACACCTTC
TRBV14	16	TRBJ2-7	.	TRBD2	CASSQVMSGSVYEQYF	TGTGCCAGCAGCCAAGTGATGAGCGGGAGTGTCTACGAGCAGTACTTC
TRBV11-1	14	TRBJ1-2	.	.	CASSRQETNYGYTF	TGTGCCAGCAGCAGACAGGAAACTAACTATGGCTACACCTTC
TRBV7-3	16	TRBJ2-1	.	TRBD2	CASSQFGLAGRSEQFF	TGTGCCAGCAGCCAATTTGGACTAGCGGGAAGGTCTGAGCAGTTCTTC
TRBV7-6	13	TRBJ2-1	few	TRBD2	CASGLAGYNEQFF	TGTGCCAGCGGACTAGCAGGATACAATGAGCAGTTCTTC
TRBV7-2	18	TRBJ1-1	.	TRBD1	CASSQGQGPPWNTGEAFF	TGTGCCAGCAGCCAGGGACAGGGGCCGCCATGGAACACTGGTGAAGCTTTCTTT
TRBV18	14	TRBJ1-4	.	.	CASSSTGPNEKLFF	TGTGCCAGCTCATCGACAGGCCCTAATGAAAAACTGTTTTTT
TRBV7-2	19	TRBJ2-7	.	TRBD2	CASSLDGAGVLRGHYEQYF	TGTGCCAGCAGCTTAGATGGAGCGGGAGTTCTCCGGGGCCACTACGAGCAGTACTTC
TRBV7-3	17	TRBJ2-2	.	TRBD2	CASSLASGRKDTGELFF	TGTGCCAGCAGCTTAGCTAGCGGGAGGAAGGACACCGGGGAGCTGTTTTTT
TRBV6-6	12	TRBJ2-7	.	.	CASSYNRNEQYF	TGTGCCAGCAGTTACAACAGGAACGAGCAGTACTTC
TRBV4-2	14	TRBJ2-4	few	.	CASSRPGYQNIQYF	TGTGCCAGCAGCCGGCCAGGGTACCAAAACATTCAGTACTTC
TRBV19	12	TRBJ1-5	.	TRBD1	CASKTGSKPQHF	TGTGCCAGTAAGACAGGGTCAAAGCCCCAGCATTTT
TRBV5-8	14	TRBJ1-1	.	.	CASSLLGQNTEAFF	TGTGCCAGCAGCTTGTTGGGACAGAACACTGAAGCTTTCTTT
TRBV5-6	16	TRBJ2-1	.	.	CASSRTSRVTYNEQFF	TGTGCCAGCAGCCGCACGTCGCGGGTGACTTACAATGAGCAGTTCTTC
TRBV7-9	18	TRBJ2-5	.	TRBD2	CASSSRLAGVPGHRTQYF	TGTGCCAGCAGCTCCCGACTAGCGGGAGTGCCAGGACATAGGACCCAGTACTTC
TRBV25-1	16	TRBJ2-1	.	TRBD2	CASSEEASGPYNEQFF	TGTGCCAGCAGTGAGGAGGCTAGCGGCCCCTACAATGAGCAGTTCTTC
TRBV4-1	15	TRBJ1-1	.	TRBD1	CASSRKRGTGEGAFF	TGCGCCAGCAGCCGCAAGAGAGGGACAGGGGAAGGAGCTTTCTTT
TRBV25-1	16	TRBJ2-7	.	TRBD1	CASRPLGQGERYEQYF	TGTGCCAGCAGACCTCTTGGGCAGGGGGAAAGGTACGAGCAGTACTTC
TRBV5-1	16	TRBJ1-2	once	.	CASSLARTAVNYGYTF	TGCGCCAGCAGCTTGGCCCGGACAGCCGTTAACTATGGCTACACCTTC
TRBV30	14	TRBJ2-7	.	.	CAWSVRQGNYEQYF	TGTGCCTGGAGTGTACGGCAGGGGAACTACGAGCAGTACTTC
TRBV27	16	TRBJ1-4	.	.	CASSSPVSLVNEKLFF	TGTGCCAGCAGTTCCCCGGTCTCTCTCGTTAATGAAAAACTGTTTTTT
TRBV9	12	TRBJ2-7	.	TRBD2	CASSPWGGEQYF	TGTGCCAGCAGCCCGTGGGGGGGCGAGCAGTACTTC
TRBV27	14	TRBJ1-4	.	.	CASSTGQGREKLFF	TGTGCCAGCAGTACAGGGCAGGGACGGGAAAAACTGTTTTTT
TRBV4-2	14	TRBJ1-3	.	TRBD1	CASSPGTGGNTIYF	TGTGCCAGCAGCCCCGGGACAGGGGGAAACACCATATATTTT
TRBV2	15	TRBJ2-2	few	TRBD1	CASSVDRGSTGELFF	TGTGCCAGCAGCGTCGACAGGGGCTCCACCGGGGAGCTGTTTTTT
TRBV7-8	14	TRBJ2-1	.	.	CASSPQTGYNEQFF	TGTGCCAGCAGCCCCCAGACTGGGTACAATGAGCAGTTCTTC
TRBV7-6	15	TRBJ1-3	.	.	CASSLAWSSGNTIYF	TGTGCCAGCAGCTTAGCATGGAGCTCTGGAAACACCATATATTTT
TRBV28	12	TRBJ2-7	.	.	CASSSQDYEQYF	TGTGCCAGCAGTTCCCAGGACTACGAGCAGTACTTC
TRBV27	11	TRBJ2-1	.	.	CASGGSGEQFF	TGTGCCAGCGGAGGGTCTGGGGAGCAGTTCTTC
TRBV6-1	19	TRBJ2-1	.	TRBD2	CASSGTGTSGKSSYNEQFF	TGTGCCAGCAGTGGAACCGGGACTAGCGGGAAAAGCTCCTACAATGAGCAGTTCTTC
TRBV19	13	TRBJ2-5	.	.	CASALGAGETQYF	TGTGCCAGCGCCCTGGGGGCGGGAGAGACCCAGTACTTC